This TCR beta chain was sequenced during a study of T cells in Graves' hyperthyroidism and ophthalmopathy. Study-level information: Peripheral blood sampling occurred at initial diagnosis, before any treatment.

The study's findings and limits: Ophthalmopathy could be told apart from stable hyperthyroidism with a 13 V-J model.

RNA transcripts served as the template for amplifying TCR beta CDR3 regions. First-round RT-PCR with HTBI primers amplified the TCR CDR3 region. TCRdb redid the calling of the multiplex PCR reads with MiXCR, one entry per CDR3 protein. Of hundreds of thousands of distinct CDR3 sequences listed, over 35% are singletons. There are many counts of this clonotype. Its target is unknown. Sequenced sample: blood. This receptor was obtained from a man younger than 35 with Graves' hyperthyroidism.

CDR3 DNA sequence: TGTGCCACCAGTGATCGGACAGGGTCTGGCTACACCTTC. It yields the protein CATSDRTGSGYTF. The chain has TRBV24-1 and TRBJ1-2, with 8 positions matching TRBD1. CDR1 is KGHDR, CDR2 SFDVKD, per germline. The V segment lost 3 bases and the J segment 7 bases; nucleotides outside the gene matches: 3. This CDR3 is built from 13 residues.